These 6 T cell receptor beta chains came from one sample sequenced in a study of neurological immune-mediated disorders. TCRdb re-derived calls from the 5' RACE reads in MiXCR, one entry per CDR3 protein. The sample shows around 60,000 distinct CDR3 sequences, 3% to 4% of them seen only once. Sequencing input: PBMCs. These receptors were collected from a woman aged 60-75 years with multiple sclerosis.

In this sample, this clonotype turned up many times. V and J are TRBV15 and TRBJ2-1; D unresolved. V lost 4 bases and J lost 2, with 9 bases in between. This CDR3 is 14 amino acids long. Germline V CDR1 and CDR2: LNHNV, YYDKDF (reference sequence). CDR3 coding DNA: TGTGCCACCAGCAAAGGCAGAACCTACAATGAGCAGTTCTTC. It specifies CATSKGRTYNEQFF.

This clonotype was seen many times. The V and J genes are TRBV5-1 and TRBJ2-3; D ambiguous. Germline CDR1 and CDR2: SGHRS and YFSETQ. There are 12 residues in the CDR3. With 0 bases removed from V and 6 bases from J, the gap between germline ends came to 5 bases. In DNA form, the CDR3 reads TGCGCCAGCAGCTTGGTGTCGGATACGCAGTATTTT. Amino acids: CASSLVSDTQYF.

The table lists this clonotype with many counts. The gene calls are TRBV24-1 and TRBJ2-2; 8 nucleotides match TRBD2. The germline V gene has CDR1 KGHDR and CDR2 SFDVKD. V gave up 1 base and J gave up 3 bases; unmatched junction bases: 6. The CDR3 spans 17 residues. CDR3 region: CATSDLGRGGDTGELFF. In DNA form, the CDR3 reads TGTGCCACCAGTGATTTAGGACGGGGGGGCGACACCGGGGAGCTGTTTTTT.

This clonotype was recorded many times. The V call is TRBV7-2, the J call TRBJ1-2; no firm D call. Trimming took off 0 bases at V and 8 bases at J, with 16 bases between the two ends. This CDR3 contains 15 residues. Germline CDR1 reads SGHTA; CDR2 reads FQGNSA. The CDR3 nucleotides are TGTGCCAGCAGCTTAGCGCGGGGATATACAGACGGCTACACCTTC. Translated: CASSLARGYTDGYTF. The full variable domain, rest sourced from reference TRBV7-2 and TRBJ1-2, is GAGVSQSPSNKVTEKGKDVELRCDPISGHTALYWYRQSLGQGLEFLIYFQGNSAPDKSGLPSDRFSAERTGGSVSTLTIQRTQQEDSAVYLCASSLARGYTDGYTFGSGTRLTVV.

This clonotype has at least ten counts. This chain links TRBV7-8 with TRBJ2-4; D is possibly TRBD2 (6 bases). The CDR3 consists of 16 residues. Trimming removed 5 bases at V and 0 bases at J, with 14 bases between. The V gene's germline CDR1 is SGHVS and CDR2 FQNEAQ. The chain's CDR3 is CASSPVKGLAKNIQYF. CDR3 sequence (DNA): TGTGCCAGCAGCCCTGTGAAGGGACTAGCCAAAAACATTCAGTACTTC. The full variable domain, completed using reference TRBV7-8 and TRBJ2-4, is GAGVSQSPRYKVAKRGQDVALRCDPISGHVSLFWYQQALGQGPEFLTYFQNEAQLDKSGLPSDRFFAERPEGSVSTLKIQRTQQEDSAVYLCASSPVKGLAKNIQYFGAGTRLSVL.

This clonotype was counted at least ten times. The genes are TRBV10-3 and TRBJ1-1, with D maybe TRBD1 (5 bases). The germline gives CDR1 ENHRY, CDR2 SYGVKD. V shed 6 bases and J shed 4 bases, with 18 bases lying between them. The CDR3 consists of 15 residues. This CDR3 is CAIRAPGSDVTEAFF. Written as DNA, the CDR3 is TGTGCCATCAGGGCCCCAGGGTCAGACGTCACTGAAGCTTTCTTT.